These 9 T cell receptor beta chains were sequenced from one sample in a study of T cell repertoires in cytomegalovirus infection. One entry per CDR3 protein, called by TCRdb with MiXCR from the reads. The profile shows under 95,000 distinct CDR3 sequences, 4% of them singletons. The sample comprised PBMCs. These receptors all stem from a human donor in good health (CMV status not recorded). Some clones in this sample may be carry-over from other donors' samples.

The chain is built from TRBV27 and TRBJ1-6; 7 bases are a match to TRBD1. CDR3 length: 11 residues. Trimming removed 8 bases from V and 12 bases from J; junction bases left unmatched: 4. Per the germline V gene, CDR1 is MNHEY and CDR2 is SMNVEV (reference sequence). For the CDR3, the DNA is TGTGCCAGCGGCCGACAGGGACCCCTCCACTTT. Translating gives CASGRQGPLHF.

Many counts were recorded for this clonotype. The chain employs TRBV12-3 or TRBV12-4 and TRBJ1-3, with 9 bases lining up with TRBD1. Trimming at V came to 3 bases and at J to 7 bases, leaving 10 bases not matched to a gene. The CDR3 loop spans 16 amino acids. CDR3 sequence reads: CASSLFGTGFRNTIYF. The CDR3 DNA follows: TGTGCCAGCAGTTTGTTTGGGACAGGGTTTCGGAACACCATATATTTT.

The sample holds many counts of this clonotype. The V and J genes are TRBV7-4 and TRBJ2-3; D is unresolved. CDR3 size: 15 residues. Trimming pared 0 bases from V and 2 bases from J, leaving 9 bases between. Germline assignment: CDR1 SGHVT and CDR2 SQSDAQ. In DNA form, the CDR3 reads TGTGCCAGCAGCTTAGCTTTGCGGAACACAGATACGCAGTATTTT. Its translation: CASSLALRNTDTQYF.

This clonotype was seen repeatedly, ten times or more. This sequence joins TRBV6-2 or TRBV6-3 and TRBJ2-2; 10 nucleotides line up with TRBD1. The V gene's germline CDR1 is MNHEY and CDR2 SVGEGT. The junction had 10 bases not matched to a gene; V was cut back by 6 bases and J by 6 bases. This CDR3 is 16 amino acids long. CDR3 sequence (DNA): TGTGCCAGCAGACTTCTTGGGACAGGGGCCCCCGGGGAGCTGTTTTTT. Its translation: CASRLLGTGAPGELFF.

This clonotype was observed many times. The V and J genes are TRBV4-1 and TRBJ1-4; D remains unclear. CDR3 length: 12 amino acids. CDR1 and CDR2 from the germline V gene are MGHRA and YSYEKL. The V end lost 0 bases, the J end lost 8 bases, and 4 bases lay between the germline ends. The CDR3 loop is CASSQETEKLFF. The CDR3 DNA sequence: TGCGCCAGCAGCCAAGAGACCGAAAAACTGTTTTTT.

This clonotype was seen ten or more times. The chain carries TRBV10-3 and TRBJ1-5; D not certain. The CDR3 is 14 residues long. Germline assignment: CDR1 ENHRY and CDR2 SYGVKD. V was pared by 3 bases and J by 9 bases, with 15 bases between. CDR3 in DNA: TGTGCCATCAGTGAATCGACAAAAGGGCTGCCCCAGCATTTT. Its translation is CAISESTKGLPQHF.

This clonotype was found many times. The chain couples TRBV7-2 to TRBJ2-6; TRBD1 agrees at 8 bases. CDR3 length equals 15 residues. CDR1 is SGHTA and CDR2 is FQGNSA in the germline V gene. V gave up 5 bases and J gave up 2 bases; unmatched junction bases: 2. This CDR3 reads CASSPDRAGANVLTF. The CDR3 bases are TGTGCCAGCAGCCCGGACAGGGCTGGGGCCAACGTCCTGACTTTC.

This clonotype was detected many times. The rearrangement joins TRBV4-1 to TRBJ1-5; maybe TRBD1 (5 bases). V was cut by 0 bases and J by 7 bases, with 13 bases left in between. CDR3 length equals 15 residues. Germline CDR1 reads MGHRA; CDR2 reads YSYEKL. CDR3 residues: CASSQESGRAQPQHF. Here the CDR3 DNA reads TGCGCCAGCAGCCAAGAGTCAGGGCGGGCGCAGCCCCAGCATTTT.

This clonotype was recorded at least ten times. The chain has TRBV7-2 and TRBJ2-1; D call uncertain. Germline-derived CDR1 and CDR2 are SGHTA and FQGNSA. The CDR3 is 15 amino acids. V was pared by 1 base and J by 10 bases, with 17 bases between. CDR3 DNA: TGTGCCAGCAGCTTAGGTCCGACGGGTATAGGGGAGCAGTTCTTC. As protein: CASSLGPTGIGEQFF.